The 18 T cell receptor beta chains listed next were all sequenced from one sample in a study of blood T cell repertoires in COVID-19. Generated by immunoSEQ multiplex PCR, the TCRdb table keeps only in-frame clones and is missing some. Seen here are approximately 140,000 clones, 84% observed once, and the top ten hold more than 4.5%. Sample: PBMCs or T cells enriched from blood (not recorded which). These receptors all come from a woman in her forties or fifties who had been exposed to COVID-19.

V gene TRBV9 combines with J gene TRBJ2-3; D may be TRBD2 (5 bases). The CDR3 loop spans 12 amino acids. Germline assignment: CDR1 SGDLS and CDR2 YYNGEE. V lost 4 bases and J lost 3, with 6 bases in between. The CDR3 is CASSSGTDTQYF. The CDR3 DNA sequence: TGTGCCAGCAGCTCGGGGACAGATACGCAGTATTTT.

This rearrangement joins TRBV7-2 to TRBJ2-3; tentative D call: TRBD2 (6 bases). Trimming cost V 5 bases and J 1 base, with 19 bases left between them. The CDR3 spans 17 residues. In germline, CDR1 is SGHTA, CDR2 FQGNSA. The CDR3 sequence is CASSQSRRLDRTDTQYF. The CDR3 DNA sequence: TGTGCCAGCAGCCAATCCCGTAGACTAGATCGCACAGATACGCAGTATTTT.

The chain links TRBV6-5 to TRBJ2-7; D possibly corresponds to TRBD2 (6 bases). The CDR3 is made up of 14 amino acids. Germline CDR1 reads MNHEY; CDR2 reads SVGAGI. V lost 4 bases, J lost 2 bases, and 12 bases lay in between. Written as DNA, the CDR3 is TGTGCCAGCAGTTCCCCCGGGGGACCCTACGAGCAGTACTTC. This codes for CASSSPGGPYEQYF.

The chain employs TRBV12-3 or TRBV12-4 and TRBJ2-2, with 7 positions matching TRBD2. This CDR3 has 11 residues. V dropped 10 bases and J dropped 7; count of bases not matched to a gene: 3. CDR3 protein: CANERGGELFF. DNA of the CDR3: TGTGCCAACGAGCGGGGCGGGGAGCTGTTTTTT.

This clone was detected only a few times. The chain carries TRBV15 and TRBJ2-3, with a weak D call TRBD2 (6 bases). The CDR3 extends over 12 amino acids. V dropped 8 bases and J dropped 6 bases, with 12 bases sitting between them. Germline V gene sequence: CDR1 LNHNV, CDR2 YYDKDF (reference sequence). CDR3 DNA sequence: TGTGCCACCGCCGAGGGACTTGATACGCAGTATTTT. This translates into CATAEGLDTQYF.

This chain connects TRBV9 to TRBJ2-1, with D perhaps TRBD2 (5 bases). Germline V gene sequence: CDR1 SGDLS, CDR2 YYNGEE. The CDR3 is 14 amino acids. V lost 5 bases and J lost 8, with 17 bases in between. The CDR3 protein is CASRAPGDRDEQFF. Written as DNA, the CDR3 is TGTGCCAGCAGAGCCCCCGGGGATAGGGATGAGCAGTTCTTC.

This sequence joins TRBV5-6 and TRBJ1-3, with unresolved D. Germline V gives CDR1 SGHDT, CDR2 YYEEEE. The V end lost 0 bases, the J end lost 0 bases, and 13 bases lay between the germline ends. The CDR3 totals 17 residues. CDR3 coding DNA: TGTGCCAGCAGCTTGGGTCCAAGCCCGAGCTCTGGAAACACCATATATTTT. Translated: CASSLGPSPSSGNTIYF.

CDR3 DNA sequence: TGCGCCAGCAGCCAAGATTTGCCTAGCGGGAGCTCTGAGCAGTTCTTC. This translates into CASSQDLPSGSSEQFF. This chain connects TRBV4-3 to TRBJ2-1; 10 bases line up with TRBD2. Germline assignment: CDR1 LGHNA and CDR2 YSLEER. CDR3 length equals 16 residues. The V gene end was trimmed by 0 bases and the J gene end by 9 bases; junction bases not matched to a gene: 8.

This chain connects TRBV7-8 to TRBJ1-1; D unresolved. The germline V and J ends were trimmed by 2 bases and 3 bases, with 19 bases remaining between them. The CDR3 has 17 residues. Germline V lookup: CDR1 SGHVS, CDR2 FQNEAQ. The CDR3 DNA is TGTGCCAGCAGCTTATTCGGGCAGGCGGGTTTCGACACTGAAGCTTTCTTT. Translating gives CASSLFGQAGFDTEAFF.

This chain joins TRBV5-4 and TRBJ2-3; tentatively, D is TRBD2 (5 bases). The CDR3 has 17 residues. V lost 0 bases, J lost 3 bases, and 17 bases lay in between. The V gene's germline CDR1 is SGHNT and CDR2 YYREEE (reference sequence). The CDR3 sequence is CASSLADLRTETDTQYF. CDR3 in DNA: TGTGCCAGCAGCTTGGCGGACTTGCGGACGGAAACAGATACGCAGTATTTT.

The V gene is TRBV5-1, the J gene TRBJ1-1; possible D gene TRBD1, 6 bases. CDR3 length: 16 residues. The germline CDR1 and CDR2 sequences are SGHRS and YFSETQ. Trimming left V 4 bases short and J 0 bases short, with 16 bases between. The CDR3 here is CASSTVGGRMNTEAFF. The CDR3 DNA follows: TGCGCCAGCAGCACCGTAGGGGGTCGGATGAACACTGAAGCTTTCTTT.

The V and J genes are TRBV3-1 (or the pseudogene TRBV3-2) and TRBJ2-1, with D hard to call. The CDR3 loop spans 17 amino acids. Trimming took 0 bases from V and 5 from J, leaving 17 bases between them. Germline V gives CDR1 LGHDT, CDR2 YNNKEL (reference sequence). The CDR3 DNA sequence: TGTGCCAGCAGCCAAGACTTACTTGCCGCTAGTCACAATGAGCAGTTCTTC. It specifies CASSQDLLAASHNEQFF.

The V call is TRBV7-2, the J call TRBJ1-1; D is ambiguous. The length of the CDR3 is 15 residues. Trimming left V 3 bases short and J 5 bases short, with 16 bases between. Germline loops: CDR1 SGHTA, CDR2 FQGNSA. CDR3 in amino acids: CASSFAVDRVTEAFF. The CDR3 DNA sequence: TGTGCCAGCAGCTTCGCGGTCGATCGGGTGACTGAAGCTTTCTTT.

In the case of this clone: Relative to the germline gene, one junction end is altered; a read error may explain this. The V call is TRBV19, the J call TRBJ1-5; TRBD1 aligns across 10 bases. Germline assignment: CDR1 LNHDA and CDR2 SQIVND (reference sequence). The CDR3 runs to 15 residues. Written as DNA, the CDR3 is TGTGCCAGTAGTATGATGACAGGGGGCAACCAGCCCCAGCATTTT. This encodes CASSMMTGGNQPQHF.

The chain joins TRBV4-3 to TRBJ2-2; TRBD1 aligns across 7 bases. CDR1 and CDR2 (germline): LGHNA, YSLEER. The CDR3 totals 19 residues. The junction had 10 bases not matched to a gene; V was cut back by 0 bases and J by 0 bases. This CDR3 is CASSQDRLFGTANTGELFF. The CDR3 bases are TGCGCCAGCAGCCAAGATAGACTCTTTGGGACAGCGAACACCGGGGAGCTGTTTTTT.

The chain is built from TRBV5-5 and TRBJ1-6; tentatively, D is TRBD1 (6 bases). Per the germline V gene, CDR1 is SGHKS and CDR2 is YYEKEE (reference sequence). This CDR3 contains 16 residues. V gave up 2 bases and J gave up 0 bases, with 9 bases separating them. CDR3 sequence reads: CASSFRTDSYNSPLHF. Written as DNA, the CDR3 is TGTGCCAGCAGCTTTAGGACAGACTCCTATAATTCACCCCTCCACTTT.

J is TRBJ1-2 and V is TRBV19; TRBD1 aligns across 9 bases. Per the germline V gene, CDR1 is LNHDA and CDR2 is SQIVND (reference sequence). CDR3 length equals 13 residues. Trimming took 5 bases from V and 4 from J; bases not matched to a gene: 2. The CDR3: CASSPTGGYGYTF. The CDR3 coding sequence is TGTGCCAGTAGTCCGACAGGGGGCTATGGCTACACCTTC.

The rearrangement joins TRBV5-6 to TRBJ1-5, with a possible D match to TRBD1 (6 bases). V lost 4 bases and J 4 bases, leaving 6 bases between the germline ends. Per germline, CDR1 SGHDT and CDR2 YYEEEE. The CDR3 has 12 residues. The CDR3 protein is CASSTGNQPQHF. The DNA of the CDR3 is TGTGCCAGCAGCACAGGGAATCAGCCCCAGCATTTT.